Shown below are 11 T cell receptor beta chains from a single sample sequenced in a study of OX40 agonist ivuxolimab in advanced cancers. The repertoire was sequenced with immunoSEQ multiplex PCR; TCRdb's copy has only in-frame clones and lacks some. The sample gives about 34,000 clones, roughly 91% of which show up once; roughly 4.2% is in the top ten. Here the sequenced sample was CD4+ or CD8+ T cells sorted from blood, taken in a trial of the OX40 agonist ivuxolimab. Every receptor here comes from an adult with an advanced solid tumor such as melanoma, head and neck, liver or kidney cancer.

The J gene is TRBJ1-6, the V gene TRBV28; 9 bases are a match to TRBD1. With 6 bases clipped from V and 14 bases from J, the junction kept 8 bases outside the gene matches. From germline, CDR1 is MDHEN and CDR2 SYDVKM. The CDR3 totals 13 residues. The CDR3 DNA sequence: TGTGCCAGCAGACGACCGGGACAGGGTACCCTCCACTTT. Its protein product is CASRRPGQGTLHF. The full variable domain, completed using reference TRBV28 and TRBJ1-6, is DVKVTQSSRYLVKRTGEKVFLECVQDMDHENMFWYRQDPGLGLRLIYFSYDVKMKEKGDIPEGYSVSREKKERFSLILESASTNQTSMYLCASRRPGQGTLHFGNGTRLTVT.

V usage is TRBV7-9 and J usage is TRBJ1-2; weak D call: TRBD1 (5 bases). Germline CDR1 SEHNR, CDR2 FQNEAQ (reference sequence). V was cut by 4 bases and J by 2 bases, with 11 bases left in between. This CDR3 spans 14 amino acids. CDR3 sequence: CASSSQGRNYGYTF. CDR3 nucleotide sequence: TGTGCCAGCAGCTCCCAGGGACGGAACTATGGCTACACCTTC.

The chain uses TRBV4-2 and TRBJ2-3; 11 bases fit TRBD2. The V and J ends lost 0 bases and 1 base, in that order; junction bases with no gene match: 6. Germline V lookup: CDR1 LGHNA, CDR2 YNFKEQ. The CDR3 is 18 amino acids. The CDR3 loop reads CASSQESLLAGGTDTQYF. CDR3 in DNA: TGTGCCAGCAGCCAAGAAAGCCTACTAGCGGGGGGCACAGATACGCAGTATTTT.

The V gene is TRBV30, the J gene TRBJ2-2; D unresolved. V was clipped by 4 bases and J by 3 bases, with 12 bases between them. CDR1 and CDR2 from the germline V gene are GTSNPN and SVGIG (reference sequence). The length of the CDR3 is 14 residues. In nucleotides, the CDR3 is TGTGCCTGGACCGATAACGGGTACACCGGGGAGCTGTTTTTT. Its translation: CAWTDNGYTGELFF.

This chain uses TRBV30 with TRBJ1-5; 7 bases are shared with TRBD1. J was trimmed by 7 bases and V by 1 base; bases with no gene match: 4. The CDR3 loop spans 13 amino acids. The V gene's germline CDR1 is GTSNPN and CDR2 SVGIG (reference sequence). CDR3 bases: TGTGCCTGGAGTGGACAGGGCGGCCAGCCCCAGCATTTT. Translating gives CAWSGQGGQPQHF.

The DNA of the CDR3 is TGTGCCAGCAGCTCGCTCAGGCACAGCCAAGAGACCCAGTACTTC. Translating it yields CASSSLRHSQETQYF. The J gene is TRBJ2-5, the V gene TRBV11-2; no definite D call. The V and J ends lost 4 bases and 1 base respectively, with 13 bases between them. There are 15 residues in the CDR3. Per germline, CDR1 SGHAT and CDR2 FQNNGV. The full variable domain, completed using reference TRBV11-2 and TRBJ2-5, is EAGVAQSPRYKIIEKRQSVAFWCNPISGHATLYWYQQILGQGPKLLIQFQNNGVVDDSQLPKDRFSAERLKGVDSTLKIQPAKLEDSAVYLCASSSLRHSQETQYFGPGTRLLVL.

The chain links TRBV6-1 to TRBJ2-2, with a weak D call TRBD2 (5 bases). The CDR3 totals 18 residues. The V end was cut by 2 bases, the J end by 5 bases, with 21 bases between. Germline CDR1 reads MNHNS; CDR2 reads SASEGT. CDR3 DNA: TGTGCCAGCAGTGAATCCCATATCCGACGGACTGAAACCGGGGAGCTGTTTTTT. Translated, it gives CASSESHIRRTETGELFF.

This chain's CDR3 is CSVVWGAGMNTEAFF. Written as DNA, the CDR3 is TGCAGCGTTGTTTGGGGCGCAGGTATGAACACTGAAGCTTTCTTT. The J gene is TRBJ1-1, the V gene TRBV29-1, with a possible D match to TRBD1 (5 bases). Germline V gives CDR1 SQVTM, CDR2 ANQGSEA. The length of the CDR3 is 15 residues. The V gene lost 4 bases and the J gene lost 0 bases, with 15 bases spanning the gap. Supplemented by reference TRBV29-1 and TRBJ1-1, the full variable domain reads SAVISQKPSRDICQRGTSLTIQCQVDSQVTMMFWYRQQPGQSLTLIATANQGSEATYESGFVIDKFPISRPNLTFSTLTVSNMSPEDSSIYLCSVVWGAGMNTEAFFGQGTRLTVV.

CDR3 DNA: TGCAGCGTTGGAGGGACCGAGGCCGCTAATGAAAAACTGTTTTTT. Residues: CSVGGTEAANEKLFF. The J gene is TRBJ1-4, the V gene TRBV29-1, with D possibly TRBD1 on 5 matching bases. The ends were cut back, 4 bases at V and 3 bases at J, with 15 bases in the middle. The CDR3 loop spans 15 amino acids. Germline-derived CDR1 and CDR2 are SQVTM and ANQGSEA.

The rearrangement links TRBV28 to TRBJ1-1; no definite D call. The V gene's germline CDR1 is MDHEN and CDR2 SYDVKM. Trimming pared 8 bases from V and 2 bases from J, leaving 15 bases between. The CDR3 has 14 residues. CDR3 sequence: CASDRGGSNTEAFF. The DNA of the CDR3 is TGTGCCAGCGATCGGGGAGGGAGTAACACTGAAGCTTTCTTT.

This chain connects TRBV6-5 to TRBJ1-2; no clear D. Germline assignment: CDR1 MNHEY and CDR2 SVGAGI. With 0 bases removed from V and 5 bases from J, the gap between germline ends came to 10 bases. This CDR3 has 14 amino acids. This CDR3 is CASSYSPDAYGYTF. The CDR3 region has the DNA TGTGCCAGCAGTTACTCGCCAGACGCATATGGCTACACCTTC.